The T cell receptor (beta chain) under discussion was sequenced for a study of Ad26.COV2.S vaccination and SARS-CoV-2 variants. Treatment here: roughly 19 received Ad26.COV2.S at low or high dose, single or two shots; about five received placebo; per-sample allocation not given. All samples were drawn on day 63, counting from the first vaccine or placebo injection. V was cut by 6 bases and J by 2 bases, with 19 bases left in between. Looked up from germline, CDR1 is KGHSH and CDR2 is LQKENI. This CDR3 has 17 amino acids. Repertoires were generated with immunoSEQ multiplex PCR, while TCRdb's copy carries only in-frame clones and drops some. The table records 300,000 to 400,000 clones, around 87% of them present only once.

This TCR derives from a person aged 18 to 59 who received the Ad26.COV2.S COVID-19 vaccine or a placebo. The chain carries TRBV18 and TRBJ2-2; D is perhaps TRBD2 (5 bases). Specimen: peripheral blood, collected in a trial of Ad26.COV2.S vaccine versus placebo. This CDR3 reads CASSPLVKTTNTGELFF. The CDR3 coding sequence is TGTGCCAGCTCCCCCCTCGTTAAGACTACCAACACCGGGGAGCTGTTTTTT.